The rows below give T cell receptor beta chains drawn from one sample of a study of T cell responses to AZD1222 COVID-19 vaccine. Repertoires were generated with immunoSEQ multiplex PCR, while TCRdb's copy carries only in-frame clones and drops some. This table holds about 180,000 clones, roughly 93% found once. The sample consisted of peripheral blood, taken 28 days after the second dose of the MenACWY control vaccine. The source of these receptors is an adult who received the MenACWY meningococcal vaccine as a control. Both conserved end residues are part of each CDR3. The D gene is left open where the match is weak. Clone size appears in some rows only: once, few, many, or a class for an expanded clone.

D gene: .; J gene: TRBJ1-2; V gene: TRBV11-1; clone size: .; CDR3 DNA: TGTGCCAGCAGCTTAGCGCCTGACACATTCTATGGCTACACCTTC; CDR3 protein: CASSLAPDTFYGYTF
D gene: TRBD1; J gene: TRBJ1-3; V gene: TRBV7-9; clone size: .; CDR3 DNA: TGTGCCAGCACGACAGGGGACGGAAACACCATATATTTT; CDR3 protein: CASTTGDGNTIYF
D gene: .; J gene: TRBJ1-6; V gene: TRBV18; clone size: once; CDR3 DNA: TGTGCCAGCTCACTGGATACGGACGGATCACCCCTCCACTTT; CDR3 protein: CASSLDTDGSPLHF
D gene: TRBD1; J gene: TRBJ2-5; V gene: TRBV11-3; clone size: .; CDR3 DNA: TGTGCCAGCAGTCCGGGACAGGTCCGGCAAGAGACCCAGTACTTC; CDR3 protein: CASSPGQVRQETQYF
D gene: .; J gene: TRBJ2-5; V gene: TRBV12-5; clone size: .; CDR3 DNA: TGTGCTAGTGGTTGGGACTTCCAAGAGACCCAGTACTTC; CDR3 protein: CASGWDFQETQYF
D gene: .; J gene: TRBJ2-7; V gene: TRBV6-5; clone size: .; CDR3 DNA: TGTGCCACCTCCTTACATAACGCCTACGAGCAGTACTTC; CDR3 protein: CATSLHNAYEQYF
D gene: TRBD2; J gene: TRBJ2-3; V gene: TRBV7-9; clone size: .; CDR3 DNA: TGTGCCAGCACCTTTCACGCGGGGGGGGTCACAGATACGCAGTATTTT; CDR3 protein: CASTFHAGGVTDTQYF
D gene: .; J gene: TRBJ1-2; V gene: TRBV3-1/TRBV3-2; clone size: .; CDR3 DNA: TGTGCCAGCAGCCAAGATGCTTCCGGATCTAACTATGGCTACACCTTC; CDR3 protein: CASSQDASGSNYGYTF
D gene: .; J gene: TRBJ2-5; V gene: TRBV11-2; clone size: .; CDR3 DNA: TGTGCCAGCAGCTCGGGGGCCTCCCAAGAGACCCAGTACTTC; CDR3 protein: CASSSGASQETQYF
D gene: TRBD1; J gene: TRBJ1-5; V gene: TRBV2; clone size: few; CDR3 DNA: TGTGCCAGCAGGGGACAGGAGTTCTTTCCCCAGCATTTT; CDR3 protein: CASRGQEFFPQHF
D gene: .; J gene: TRBJ2-1; V gene: TRBV7-2; clone size: .; CDR3 DNA: TGTGCCAGCAGCTTAGGGGGTTACTACAATGAGCAGTTCTTC; CDR3 protein: CASSLGGYYNEQFF
D gene: .; J gene: TRBJ2-1; V gene: TRBV2; clone size: once; CDR3 DNA: TGTGCCAGCTTGAGATTGACTGGGAGAAACAATGAGCAGTTCTTC; CDR3 protein: CASLRLTGRNNEQFF
D gene: .; J gene: TRBJ1-1; V gene: TRBV6-5; clone size: .; CDR3 DNA: TGTGCCAGCATTGGACCCCGGGACACTGAAGCTTTCTTT; CDR3 protein: CASIGPRDTEAFF
D gene: .; J gene: TRBJ2-1; V gene: TRBV7-2; clone size: once; CDR3 DNA: TGTGCCAGCACTTCCTGGCGGATCAATGAGCAGTTCTTC; CDR3 protein: CASTSWRINEQFF
D gene: TRBD1; J gene: TRBJ1-3; V gene: TRBV20-1; clone size: .; CDR3 DNA: TGCAGTGCCAGTGGTCCGAAGGACAGGGCACCCTACCAGTCTGGAAACACCATATATTTT; CDR3 protein: CSASGPKDRAPYQSGNTIYF
D gene: TRBD1; J gene: TRBJ1-3; V gene: TRBV5-6; clone size: once; CDR3 DNA: TGTGCCAGCAGCTTAACGACAGGGCTCGACTCTGGAAACACCATATATTTT; CDR3 protein: CASSLTTGLDSGNTIYF
D gene: TRBD2; J gene: TRBJ2-2; V gene: TRBV7-2; clone size: .; CDR3 DNA: TGTGCCAGCAGCTTATTTCCCGCGGGGGGCCTATACGGGGAGCTGTTTTTT; CDR3 protein: CASSLFPAGGLYGELFF
D gene: .; J gene: TRBJ1-4; V gene: TRBV5-1; clone size: .; CDR3 DNA: TGCGCCAGCAGCTTGTCAACCAATGCGGGTGAAAAACTGTTTTTT; CDR3 protein: CASSLSTNAGEKLFF
D gene: .; J gene: TRBJ1-1; V gene: TRBV6-5; clone size: .; CDR3 DNA: TGTGCCAGCAAATATACGATGAACACTGAAGCTTTCTTT; CDR3 protein: CASKYTMNTEAFF
D gene: TRBD1; J gene: TRBJ1-5; V gene: TRBV7-2; clone size: .; CDR3 DNA: TGTGCCAGCAGCTTAGATGGACAGGGGATACAGCCCCAGCATTTT; CDR3 protein: CASSLDGQGIQPQHF